The present entry profiles one TCR beta chain with its context. MiXCR was run by TCRdb on the reads, yielding one entry per CDR3 protein. The table records roughly 180,000 distinct CDR3 sequences, roughly 27% of them present only once. The data were obtained in a study of T cell repertoires in cytomegalovirus infection. On the study more broadly: Public TCR beta signature analysis indicated the presence of both CMV infection and matching HLA type.

The specimen sequenced was PBMCs. The TCR comes from a human donor in good health (CMV status not recorded). Some clones in this sample may be carry-over from other donors' samples.

The CDR3 spells CASSLDGTDLNTEAFF. The CDR3 coding sequence is TGCGCCAGCAGCTTGGACGGGACAGACCTGAACACTGAAGCTTTCTTT. The chain recombines TRBV5-1 with TRBJ1-1; 7 bases agree with TRBD1. The CDR3 covers 16 residues. CDR1 is SGHRS, CDR2 YFSETQ, per germline. V lost 0 bases to trimming and J lost 0 bases; unmatched junction nucleotides: 5.